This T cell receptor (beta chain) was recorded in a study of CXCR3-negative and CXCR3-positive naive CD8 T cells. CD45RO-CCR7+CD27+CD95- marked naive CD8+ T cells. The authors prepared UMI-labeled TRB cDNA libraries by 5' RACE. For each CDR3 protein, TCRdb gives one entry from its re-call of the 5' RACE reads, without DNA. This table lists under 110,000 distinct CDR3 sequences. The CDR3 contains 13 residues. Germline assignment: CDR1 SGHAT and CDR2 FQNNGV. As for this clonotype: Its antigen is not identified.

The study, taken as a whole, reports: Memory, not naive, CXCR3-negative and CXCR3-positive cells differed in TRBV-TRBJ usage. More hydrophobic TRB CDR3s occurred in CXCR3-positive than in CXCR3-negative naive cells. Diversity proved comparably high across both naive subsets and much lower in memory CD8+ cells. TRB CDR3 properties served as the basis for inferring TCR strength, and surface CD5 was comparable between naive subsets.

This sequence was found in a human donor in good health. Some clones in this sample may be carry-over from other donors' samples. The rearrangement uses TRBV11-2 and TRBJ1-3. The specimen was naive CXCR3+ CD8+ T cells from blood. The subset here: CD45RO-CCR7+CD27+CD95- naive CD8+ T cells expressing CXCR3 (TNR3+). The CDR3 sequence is CASSPFGGNTIYF.